Listed here are 14 T cell receptor beta chains from one sample, sequenced in a study of T cell clonality in common variable immunodeficiency. Generated by immunoSEQ multiplex PCR, the TCRdb table keeps only in-frame clones and is missing some. Altogether around 47,000 clones were found in the sample, and no singletons occur. Source material: peripheral blood mononuclear cells. The receptor source for this set is a person aged 18 to 69 in good health.

In this sample, this clone turned up many times. The DNA ends 3 residues before the CDR3 does, and the rest of the CDR3 is filled in from the germline J gene. The rearrangement uses TRBV5-4 and TRBJ2-5; maybe TRBD2 (6 bases). Trimming left V 4 bases short and J 4 bases short, with 14 bases between. Looked up from germline, CDR1 is SGHNT and CDR2 is YYREEE (reference sequence). The CDR3 covers 14 residues. CDR3 bases read: TGTGCCAGCAGCAAACTAGCCACGCCAGAGACC. Translating gives CASSKLATPET. In full, the CDR3 is CASSKLATPETQYF. Together with reference TRBV5-4 and TRBJ2-5, the CDR3 gives the full variable domain: ETGVTQSPTHLIKTRGQQVTLRCSSQSGHNTVSWYQQALGQGPQFIFQYYREEENGRGNFPPRFSGLQFPNYSSELNVNALELDDSALYLCASSKLATPETQYFGPGTRLLVL.

This clone was counted many times. The DNA ends 3 residues before the CDR3 does, and the rest of the CDR3 is filled in from the germline J gene. The J gene is TRBJ2-7, the V gene TRBV19; D unresolved. CDR1 LNHDA and CDR2 SQIVND come from the germline V gene (reference sequence). There are 13 residues in the CDR3. The V end lost 5 bases, the J end lost 6 bases, and 14 bases lay between the germline ends. This CDR3 reads CASSVPLGGEQYF. The DNA read from the CDR3 is TGTGCCAGTAGTGTGCCCCTTGGCGGCGAG.

Ten or more counts support this clone. The read finishes 3 residues shy of the CDR3 end, and the germline J gene is used to complete it. The rearrangement links TRBV6-2 or TRBV6-3 to TRBJ2-3, with TRBD1 as a possible D gene (6 bases). The CDR3 contains 16 residues. Trimming shortened V by 4 bases and J by 1 base, and 15 bases separated the two germline ends. Germline V CDR1 and CDR2: MNHEY, SVGEGT. The DNA read from the CDR3 is TGTGCCAGCAGTTTTCTGGGGGCGCCTGGCACAGATACG. This encodes CASSFLGAPGTDT. Given in full, the CDR3 is CASSFLGAPGTDTQYF.

This clone showed up many times. The CDR3 end is not reached by the read, which stops 3 residues before it; the germline J gene fills it in. The chain recombines TRBV6-1 with TRBJ1-5; D possibly corresponds to TRBD1 (6 bases). V gave up 4 bases and J gave up 6 bases, with 19 bases separating them. Germline lookup yields CDR1 MNHNS and CDR2 SASEGT. CDR3 length: 16 residues. Here the CDR3 reads CASSVGHQGFGQPQHF. The sequenced part of the CDR3 DNA is TGTGCCAGCAGTGTTGGACATCAGGGGTTTGGTCAGCCC.

At least ten counts were recorded for this clone. Coverage ceases 3 residues before the CDR3 finishes, and the germline J gene fills in the end. This chain joins TRBV6-4 and TRBJ2-6; maybe TRBD2 (5 bases). CDR3 size: 14 residues. CDR1 MRHNA and CDR2 SNTAGT come from the germline V gene. Trimming stripped 4 bases from V and 2 bases from J, with 6 bases between. The sequenced part of the CDR3 DNA is TGTGCCAGCAGTGCGGGGACTGGGGCCAACGTC. Translation gives CASSAGTGANV. Given in full, the CDR3 is CASSAGTGANVLTF.

This clone occurred many times. CDR3 DNA (partial): TGTGCCTGGAAAATGTCCCGACAGTTTAGCTCCTACAATGAG. Translated, it gives CAWKMSRQFSSYNE. The whole CDR3 protein is CAWKMSRQFSSYNEQFF. This chain connects TRBV30 to TRBJ2-1; possible D gene TRBD1, 5 bases. The missing CDR3 end, 3 residues past where the read stops, is filled in from the germline J gene. V dropped 4 bases and J dropped 0 bases, with 19 bases sitting between them. The germline gives CDR1 GTSNPN, CDR2 SVGIG (reference sequence). The CDR3 runs to 17 residues.

The table lists this clone with many counts. The missing CDR3 end, 3 residues past where the read stops, is filled in from the germline J gene. V gene TRBV11-2 combines with J gene TRBJ2-7; D is ambiguous. The V end lost 2 bases, the J end lost 4 bases, and 6 bases lay between the germline ends. Germline loops: CDR1 SGHAT, CDR2 FQNNGV. The CDR3 spans 12 residues. CDR3 region: CASSLTRYEQYF. The sequenced part of the CDR3 DNA is TGTGCCAGCAGCTTAACCAGGTACGAG.

This clone was counted at least ten times. Read data end 3 residues before the CDR3 end; the end is taken from the germline J gene. The V and J genes are TRBV2 and TRBJ2-1; 13 nucleotides align to TRBD2. This CDR3 has 18 residues. Trimming took 7 bases from V and 4 from J; bases not matched to a gene: 13. CDR1 and CDR2 (germline): SNHLY, FYNNEI. The sequenced part of the CDR3 DNA is TGTGCCAGCAACCGGAGGACTAGCGGGAGCTCTATGTACAATGAG. It yields the protein CASNRRTSGSSMYNE. The whole CDR3 region reads CASNRRTSGSSMYNEQFF.

Concerning this clone itself: From the germline J gene comes the end of the CDR3, since the read stops 3 residues before it. The chain joins TRBV18 to TRBJ2-2, with D maybe TRBD1 (6 bases). The germline V gene encodes CDR1 KGHSH and CDR2 LQKENI. The CDR3 has 13 residues. The CDR3 DNA, read in part, is TGTGCCAGCTTTGGACAGATTGGGGAAAAG. Residues: CASFGQIGEK. The entire CDR3 sequence reads CASFGQIGEKLFF.

This clone was observed a handful of times. The observed sequence ends 3 residues before the CDR3 terminus, with the missing tail filled in from the germline J gene. The genes are TRBV19 and TRBJ1-3, with D possibly matching TRBD1 (6 bases). CDR1 and CDR2 from the germline V gene are LNHDA and SQIVND (reference sequence). This CDR3 is built from 15 residues. The V end lost 8 bases, the J end lost 4 bases, and 18 bases lay between the germline ends. CDR3 amino acids: CASRDISGSGNTIYF. The part of the CDR3 DNA that was read is TGTGCCAGTCGGGACATTAGTGGTTCCGGAAACACC. The full variable domain, rest sourced from reference TRBV19 and TRBJ1-3, is DGGITQSPKYLFRKEGQNVTLSCEQNLNHDAMYWYRQDPGQGLRLIYYSQIVNDFQKGDIAEGYSVSREKKESFPLTVTSAQKNPTAFYLCASRDISGSGNTIYFGEGSWLTVV.

The CDR3 protein is CASSSRETQYF. CDR3 bases read: TGTGCCAGCAGCTCCAGGGAGACC. This chain connects TRBV7-9 to TRBJ2-5; no clear D gene. The missing CDR3 end, 3 residues past where the read stops, is filled in from the germline J gene. The ends were cut back, 4 bases at V and 5 bases at J, with 5 bases in the middle. From germline, CDR1 is SEHNR and CDR2 FQNEAQ (reference sequence). The CDR3 runs 11 residues.

This clone was detected a few times. The missing CDR3 end, 3 residues past where the read stops, is filled in from the germline J gene. The rearrangement uses TRBV7-2 and TRBJ2-2; a weak D match, TRBD1 (5 bases). Germline-derived CDR1 and CDR2 are SGHTA and FQGNSA. The CDR3 spans 15 residues. CDR3 DNA (partial): TGTGCCAGCAGCTCCAAGGGGTTCGAAGGTGAAAAG. Translating gives CASSSKGFEGEK. The entire CDR3 sequence reads CASSSKGFEGEKLFF.

This clone came up many times. CDR3: CASSPRPSGGVADTQYF. The part of the CDR3 DNA that was read is TGCGCCAGCAGCCCACGACCGAGCGGGGGGGTAGCAGATACG. The rearrangement links TRBV5-1 to TRBJ2-3, with 10 bases fitting TRBD2. The CDR3 extends 3 residues past the end of the read, so its final part is completed from the germline J gene. The CDR3 extends over 17 amino acids. J lost 4 bases, V lost 4 bases, and 12 bases had no gene match. Germline CDR1 SGHRS, CDR2 YFSETQ.

In this sample, this clone turned up many times. The read ends 3 residues early relative to the CDR3; the germline J gene fills the gap. The chain recombines TRBV2 with TRBJ1-1, with D possibly TRBD1 on 5 matching bases. The CDR3 extends over 15 amino acids. Between the trimmed V and J ends, which lost 2 bases and 4 bases, there was a span of 14 bases. Per germline, CDR1 SNHLY and CDR2 FYNNEI. CDR3 DNA, as far as it was read: TGTGCCAGCAGTGAATCAGGGTGGGGAATCACTGAA. Protein: CASSESGWGITE. The full CDR3 protein is CASSESGWGITEAFF.